The sequence of this T cell receptor beta chain was determined in a study of CDR3 diversity in severe acne. This CDR3 is 13 amino acids long. V gave up 4 bases and J gave up 3 bases, with 7 bases separating them. Germline CDR1 and CDR2: MNHNS and SASEGT. This clonotype was detected ten times or more. TCRdb re-analysed the PCR reads in MiXCR, keeping a single row per CDR3 protein. This table holds roughly 100,000 distinct CDR3 sequences, around 56% found once. What was sequenced was blood. The chain recombines TRBV6-1 with TRBJ2-1; possibly TRBD2 for D (6 bases). The clonotype originates from a male donor with acne. CDR3 residues: CASSGDFYNEQFF. CDR3 in DNA: TGTGCCAGCAGTGGGGACTTCTACAATGAGCAGTTCTTC.